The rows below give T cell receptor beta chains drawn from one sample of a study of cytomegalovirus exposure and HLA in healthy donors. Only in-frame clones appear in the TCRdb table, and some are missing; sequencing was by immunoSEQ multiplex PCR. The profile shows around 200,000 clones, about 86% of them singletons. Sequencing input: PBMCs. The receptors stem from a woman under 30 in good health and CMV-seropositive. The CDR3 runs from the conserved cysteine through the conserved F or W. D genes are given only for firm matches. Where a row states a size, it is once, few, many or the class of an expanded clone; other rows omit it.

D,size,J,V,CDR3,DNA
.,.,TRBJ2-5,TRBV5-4,CASSLGAEEETQYF,TGTGCCAGCAGCTTGGGCGCAGAGGAAGAGACCCAGTACTTC
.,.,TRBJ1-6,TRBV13,CASSLEKPFSPLHF,TGTGCCAGCAGCTTAGAGAAGCCGTTTTCACCCCTCCACTTT
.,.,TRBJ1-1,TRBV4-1,CASSRGESTEAFF,TGCGCCAGCAGCCGGGGCGAGAGCACTGAAGCTTTCTTT
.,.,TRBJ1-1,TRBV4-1,CASSLTPASAQLNTEAFF,TGCGCCAGCAGCCTGACACCTGCTTCCGCTCAGCTGAACACTGAAGCTTTCTTT
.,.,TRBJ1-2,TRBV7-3,CASSPSRHPANYGYTF,TGTGCCAGCAGCCCCTCCAGACACCCAGCTAACTATGGCTACACCTTC
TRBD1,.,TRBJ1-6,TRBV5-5,CASSINDRVVDSPLHF,TGTGCCAGCAGCATAAACGACAGGGTAGTGGATTCACCCCTCCACTTT
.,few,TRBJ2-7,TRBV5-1,CASSFGRGAYEQYF,TGCGCCAGCAGCTTTGGCAGGGGAGCCTACGAGCAGTACTTC
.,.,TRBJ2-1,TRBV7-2,CASSHSQQGRTSTTFF,TGTGCCAGCAGCCATAGCCAGCAGGGTCGCACGAGTACTACGTTCTTC
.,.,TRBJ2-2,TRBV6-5,CASSPGRGGELFF,TGTGCCAGCAGTCCAGGTCGGGGGGGGGAGCTGTTTTTT
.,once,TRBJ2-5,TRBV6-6,CASSPRDMSGTQYF,TGTGCCAGCAGTCCCCGGGACATGAGCGGGACCCAGTACTTC
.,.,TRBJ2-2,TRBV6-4,CASSESPGSNTGELFF,TGTGCCAGCAGTGAGAGCCCGGGATCGAACACCGGGGAGCTGTTTTTT
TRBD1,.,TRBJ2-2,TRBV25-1,CASSGDSLRTGELFF,TGTGCCAGCAGTGGGGACAGTCTGCGCACCGGGGAGCTGTTTTTT
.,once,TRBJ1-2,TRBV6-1,CASTHDRFYGYTF,TGTGCCAGCACCCATGACAGGTTCTATGGCTACACCTTC
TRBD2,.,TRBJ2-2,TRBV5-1,CASSPRPIAGDHTGELFF,TGCGCCAGCAGCCCGAGACCAATAGCGGGGGACCACACCGGGGAGCTGTTTTTT
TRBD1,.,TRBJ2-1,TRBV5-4,CASSSDRGSFNEQFF,TGTGCCAGCAGTTCGGACAGGGGGTCCTTCAATGAGCAGTTCTTC
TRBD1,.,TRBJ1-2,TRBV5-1,CASSSSDRVDGYTF,TGCGCCAGCAGCTCTTCGGACAGGGTCGACGGCTACACCTTC
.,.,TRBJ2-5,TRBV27,CASSLELVGWETQYF,TGTGCCAGCAGTTTAGAACTAGTAGGTTGGGAGACCCAGTACTTC
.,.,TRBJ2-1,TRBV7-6,CASSQGAYNEQFF,TGTGCCAGCAGCCAGGGTGCCTACAATGAGCAGTTCTTC
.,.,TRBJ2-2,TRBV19,CASSIRARGNTGELFF,TGTGCCAGTAGTATAAGGGCTCGGGGGAACACCGGGGAGCTGTTTTTT
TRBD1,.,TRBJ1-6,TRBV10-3,CAISLGQGSSPLHF,TGTGCCATCAGTCTGGGACAGGGCAGCTCACCCCTCCACTTT
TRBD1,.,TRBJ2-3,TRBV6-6,CASSSTDRGSTDTQYF,TGTGCCAGCAGTTCGACAGACAGGGGAAGCACAGATACGCAGTATTTT
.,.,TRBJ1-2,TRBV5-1,CASSPGLTGSYGYTF,TGCGCCAGCAGCCCGGGATTGACGGGGAGCTATGGCTACACCTTC
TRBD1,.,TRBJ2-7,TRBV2,CASRGTGDFYEQYF,TGTGCCAGCAGGGGGACAGGGGATTTCTACGAGCAGTACTTC
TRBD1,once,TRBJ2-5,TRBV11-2,CASSLGTGYWETQYF,TGTGCCAGCAGCTTAGGGACAGGGTATTGGGAGACCCAGTACTTC
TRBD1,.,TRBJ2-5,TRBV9,CASSAAGGGETQYF,TGTGCCAGCAGCGCCGCAGGGGGCGGGGAGACCCAGTACTTC
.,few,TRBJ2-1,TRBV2,CASSGAAGEFF,TGTGCCAGCAGTGGGGCGGCAGGGGAGTTCTTC
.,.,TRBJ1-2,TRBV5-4,CASSLPLAQANYGYTF,TGTGCCAGCAGCTTGCCTTTAGCGCAGGCAAACTATGGCTACACCTTC
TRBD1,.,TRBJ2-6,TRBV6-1,CASSGGQGLANVLTF,TGTGCCAGCAGTGGGGGACAGGGGTTAGCCAACGTCCTGACTTTC
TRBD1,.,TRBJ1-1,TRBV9,CASSDHDRANTEAFF,TGTGCCAGCAGTGATCACGACAGGGCGAACACTGAAGCTTTCTTT
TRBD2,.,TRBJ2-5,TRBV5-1,CASSFAGGPKETQYF,TGCGCCAGCAGCTTTGCGGGGGGGCCTAAAGAGACCCAGTACTTC
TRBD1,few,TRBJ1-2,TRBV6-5,CASSYQTGGSYGYTF,TGTGCCAGCAGTTACCAGACAGGGGGCAGCTATGGCTACACCTTC
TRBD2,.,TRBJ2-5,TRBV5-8,CATPPEAGESQETQYF,TGTGCCACCCCGCCCGAAGCGGGGGAGAGCCAAGAGACCCAGTACTTC
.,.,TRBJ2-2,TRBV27,CASRPLPAGRTGELFF,TGTGCCAGCAGACCCCTACCGGCGGGAAGAACCGGGGAGCTGTTTTTT
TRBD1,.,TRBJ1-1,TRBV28,CATKTGGFTEAFF,TGTGCCACCAAAACAGGGGGCTTCACTGAAGCTTTCTTT
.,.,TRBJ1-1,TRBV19,CASTSGGPGNTEAFF,TGTGCCAGTACGTCCGGCGGGCCGGGGAACACTGAAGCTTTCTTT